This paragraph covers one T cell receptor (beta chain) sequence. The antigen is not known. V was trimmed by 7 bases and J by 6 bases, leaving 17 bases between them. This CDR3 is 14 amino acids long. Germline V lookup: CDR1 SGDLS, CDR2 YYNGEE. Unique molecular identifiers had been added to the TCR beta cDNA libraries. Input amounts of about 0.85 to 10 million T cells were used. These gave 500,000 or so cDNA molecules, so each molecule approximated one T cell. TCRdb re-analysed the PCR reads in MiXCR, keeping a single row per CDR3 protein. The table has roughly 800,000 distinct CDR3 sequences, approximately 44% seen once. This record comes from a study of post-analysis software for immune sequencing data. Broader study findings: Significantly lower normalized Chao1 diversity was seen in multiple sclerosis patients than in controls. Roughly five TRBV segments occurring more often in patients than controls included TRBV5-6, TRBV5-1 and TRBV20-1.

Sequencing input: blood. The receptor comes from a girl aged 10 to 17 with multiple sclerosis. The V call is TRBV9, the J call TRBJ2-1; D gene unclear. The chain's CDR3 is CASGAGRATNEQFF. The CDR3 DNA is TGTGCCAGCGGCGCCGGTCGGGCGACCAATGAGCAGTTCTTC.